The clone carrying this TCR beta chain was found once. Antigen: not known. The CDR3 contains 15 residues. Germline-derived CDR1 and CDR2 are MNHEY and SMNVEV (reference sequence). V was clipped by 2 bases and J by 3 bases, with 14 bases between them. The PCR had 60 Vbeta and 13 Jbeta primers. Profiled with immunoSEQ multiplex PCR; TCRdb holds only in-frame clones, not every one. The sample holds 160,000 or so clones; 60% to 80% are singletons and the top ten take roughly 3.7%. The data originate from a study of cytomegalovirus exposure and HLA in healthy donors. For the study at large: Clustering assigned about 76% of the approximately 390 genotyped donors to the Caucasian-associated ancestry cluster. Findings of the study overall: Prior analysis indicated that the majority of TCR beta V segments exhibited productivity approximately 87% or approximately 30% of the time. Later on, a genetic analysis was performed. It linked a missense variant in DCLRE1C with V- and J-gene trimming of TCR beta.

Sequenced sample: PBMCs. The chain links TRBV27 to TRBJ2-7; perhaps TRBD2 as D (6 bases). The sequence was collected from a man aged 30 to 45 in good health and CMV-seropositive. The CDR3 DNA reads as TGTGCCAGCAGTTTAAGACTAGTACCCTACTACGAGCAGTACTTC. Its translation is CASSLRLVPYYEQYF.